Detailed here is one TCR beta chain. What it binds is unknown. The data are from a study of cytomegalovirus exposure and HLA in healthy donors. Study-level points and caveats: Reports indicate that TCR beta sequences accurately predicted the HLA-A and HLA-B alleles of most subjects. Productive status was seen about 90% or about 30% of the time for most TCR beta V segments in an earlier analysis. The authors later found HLA-associated TCR beta chains more clonally expanded than equally common others.

Likely unrecorded immune exposures existed in these nominally healthy donors. The study ran its PCR with 60 Vbeta and 13 Jbeta primers. Generated by immunoSEQ multiplex PCR, the TCRdb table keeps only in-frame clones and is missing some. The sample consists of approximately 190,000 clones, 65% to 90% of them appearing once. Germline lookup yields CDR1 SNHLY and CDR2 FYNNEI. V lost 6 bases and J lost 7, with 16 bases in between. There are 14 residues in the CDR3. This TCR came from a man aged 35 to 55 in good health and CMV-seropositive. V and J are TRBV2 and TRBJ2-1; D is possibly TRBD2 (5 bases). Sequenced input: PBMCs. CDR3 coding DNA: TGTGCCAGCAGATCACTAGAAGCCTCGAATGAGCAGTTCTTC. Translation gives CASRSLEASNEQFF.